The clone carrying this T cell receptor (beta chain) appeared a single time. The CDR3 length is 17 residues. The V gene end was trimmed by 1 base and the J gene end by 7 bases; junction bases not matched to a gene: 12. CDR1 is MGHRA, CDR2 YSYEKL, per germline. Per the original data handling: The assay estimated nucleated cells by amplifying reference gene primers. The method was immunoSEQ multiplex PCR; TCRdb's version includes in-frame clones alone and lacks a portion of them. V, J and clone size derive from that table, while D and trimming were established from the DNA sequence. The sample includes over 150,000 clones, 70% to 90% of them seen just once. The sample belongs to a study of blood T cell repertoires in COVID-19. Study-level background: Material from acute and convalescent COVID-19 was sourced from the United States, Italy and Spain. The cDNA or gDNA used as material had been derived from T cells, B-cell-depleted T cells, or PBMCs.

This rearrangement joins TRBV4-1 to TRBJ2-7; 11 bases align to TRBD1. The sequencing input was peripheral blood. The sequence came from a middle-aged man with active or convalescent COVID-19. The chain's CDR3 is CASSQAPPGQGAREQYF. As DNA, the CDR3 is TGCGCCAGCAGCCAAGCCCCTCCCGGACAGGGGGCGAGGGAGCAGTACTTC.